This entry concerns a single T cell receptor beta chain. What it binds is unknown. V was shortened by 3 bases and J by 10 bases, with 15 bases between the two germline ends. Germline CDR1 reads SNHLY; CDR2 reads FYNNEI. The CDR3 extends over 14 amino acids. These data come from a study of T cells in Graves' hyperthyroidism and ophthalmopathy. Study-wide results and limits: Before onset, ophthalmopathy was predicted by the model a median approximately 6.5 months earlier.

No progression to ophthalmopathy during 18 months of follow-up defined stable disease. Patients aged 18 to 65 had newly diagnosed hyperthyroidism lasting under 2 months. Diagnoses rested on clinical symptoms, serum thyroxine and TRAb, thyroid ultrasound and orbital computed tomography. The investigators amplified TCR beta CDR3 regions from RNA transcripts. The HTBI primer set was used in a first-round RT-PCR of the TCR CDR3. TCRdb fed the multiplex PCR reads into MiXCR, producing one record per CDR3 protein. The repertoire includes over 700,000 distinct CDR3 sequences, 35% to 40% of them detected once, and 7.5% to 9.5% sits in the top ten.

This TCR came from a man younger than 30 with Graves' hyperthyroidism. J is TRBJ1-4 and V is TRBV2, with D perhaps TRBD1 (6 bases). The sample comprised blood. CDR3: CASSDWGQAGKLFF. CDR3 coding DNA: TGTGCCAGCAGTGATTGGGGGCAGGCTGGAAAACTGTTTTTT.